A single sample gave rise to the 9 T cell receptor beta chains below, sequenced in a study of tumor-infiltrating lymphocytes in primary liver carcinoma. Co-extraction yielded RNA and DNA from around 20-30 mg of unsorted bulk tissue. TCR beta cDNA was prepared out of roughly 520 ng total RNA by means of a constant-region primer. Three-round nested multiplex PCR performed with slightly modified ARM-PCR produced the TCR beta libraries. Running approximately 10 cycles apiece, the first two PCR rounds relied on TRBV1-TRBV30 forward primers together with a C-beta reverse primer. TCRdb itself ran the multiplex PCR reads through MiXCR, one entry per CDR3 protein. Found here are approximately 24,000 distinct CDR3 sequences, around 79% of them singletons; the top ten hold 40% to 55%. Sequencing was done on a sample of liver tumor tissue from sampling region 3. Subset reported: tumor region T3, left-lateral pole. The origin of the receptors is a man aged 40-49 years with primary liver carcinoma and hepatitis B virus infection.

As to this clonotype: No DNA is shown, since the ends of the CDR3 on it are uncertain; the CDR3 is the one TCRdb lists. V is TRBV29-1 and J is TRBJ1-6; TRBD1, the table's D call, was not compared with the DNA. Counting both end residues, the CDR3 totals 15 amino acids. Germline assignment: CDR1 SQVTM and CDR2 ANQGSEA. CDR3 sequence: CSVPRVGQGNSPLHF.

Remarks on this clonotype: This CDR3 is missing its conserved last phenylalanine or tryptophan, likely due to a read error. The chain combines TRBV11-2 with TRBJ2-7, with a weak D call TRBD2 (5 bases). This CDR3 is built from 15 residues. Germline V gene lookup returns CDR1 SGHAT and CDR2 FQNNGV. CDR3 in amino acids: CVSSLESGISGEQYL. CDR3 bases: TGTGTCAGCAGTTTAGAGTCCGGGATCTCTGGCGAGCAGTACTTA.

Note on this clonotype: The conserved phenylalanine or tryptophan normally closing the CDR3 is absent here, so this likely arose from a read error. This chain joins TRBV4-1 and TRBJ1-1, with D perhaps TRBD1 (5 bases). CDR3 size: 14 residues. CDR1 is MGHRA and CDR2 is YSYEKL in the germline V gene. Trimming removed 0 bases at V and 8 bases at J, with 13 bases between. DNA of the CDR3: TGCGCCAGCAGCCAAGACCGCGGGGGATTGGAAGCTTTCGTT. The encoded protein is CASSQDRGGLEAFV.

For this clonotype: This is likely a read error, given that the CDR3 carries no conserved phenylalanine or tryptophan at its end. The CDR3 here is CASNIDRGYNEQFL. The CDR3 DNA sequence: TGTGCAAGCAACATCGACAGGGGTTACAATGAGCAGTTCTTA. The genes are TRBV11-1 and TRBJ2-1; 8 nucleotides match TRBD1. Germline loops: CDR1 SGHAT, CDR2 FQDESV (reference sequence). CDR3 length: 14 residues.

The chain links TRBV7-9 to TRBJ2-1; maybe TRBD2 (5 bases). The germline V and J ends were trimmed by 6 bases and 9 bases, with 18 bases remaining between them. CDR1 and CDR2 (germline): SEHNR, FQNEAQ (reference sequence). The CDR3 extends over 14 amino acids. Here the CDR3 reads CASSIEGGLGEQFF. The CDR3 bases are TGTGCCAGCAGTATAGAGGGTGGTCTCGGTGAGCAGTTCTTC.

Concerning this clonotype: The junction shows a germline mismatch at one end, possibly a read error. The rearrangement joins TRBV4-2 to TRBJ2-3, with TRBD2 identical over 10 bases. Germline values: CDR1 LGHNA, CDR2 YNFKEQ. There are 18 residues in the CDR3. CDR3 DNA: TGTCCCAGCAGCCAAGAAGGAGTAGCGGGAGGTTCCACAGGTACGCAGTATTTT. Translation: CPSSQEGVAGGSTGTQYF.

The rearrangement links TRBV15 to TRBJ2-5, with 10 bases aligning to TRBD1. CDR1 and CDR2 (germline): LNHNV, YYDKDF (reference sequence). J gave up 4 bases and V 6 bases, and 8 bases lay outside the gene matches. The CDR3 contains 15 residues. The DNA of the CDR3 is TGTGCCACCAGTAACCGGACAGGGGGTGGAGAGACCCAGTACTTC. As protein: CATSNRTGGGETQYF.

Comment on this clonotype: A read error may explain this, as a much larger clone is one base away. The CDR3 ends on some other residue instead of the conserved phenylalanine or tryptophan, so this is likely a read error. This sequence joins TRBV28 and TRBJ2-1; 12 bases are a match to TRBD2. Looked up from germline, CDR1 is MDHEN and CDR2 is SYDVKM. The ends lost 5 bases at V and 6 bases at J; junction bases unmatched: 8. This CDR3 region has 16 residues. CDR3 nucleotides: TGTGCCAGCAGTCGCCTCGGACTAGCGGGACGCAATGAGCAGTTCTCC. It translates to CASSRLGLAGRNEQFS.

As to this clonotype: A junction end diverges from the germline sequence, so it may reflect a read error. The V call is TRBV13, the J call TRBJ2-3; D is unresolved. CDR3 length: 13 residues. Germline CDR1 PRHDT, CDR2 FYEKMQ (reference sequence). The CDR3 sequence is CTSSLRSIDTQYF. The CDR3 nucleotides are TGTACCAGTAGCCTCCGCTCGATTGACACGCAGTATTTT. The full variable domain, completed using reference TRBV13 and TRBJ2-3, is AAGVIQSPRHLIKEKRETATLKCYPIPRHDTVYWYQQGPGQDPQFLISFYEKMQSDKGSIPDRFSAQQFSDYHSELNMSSLELGDSALYFCTSSLRSIDTQYFGPGTRLTVL.